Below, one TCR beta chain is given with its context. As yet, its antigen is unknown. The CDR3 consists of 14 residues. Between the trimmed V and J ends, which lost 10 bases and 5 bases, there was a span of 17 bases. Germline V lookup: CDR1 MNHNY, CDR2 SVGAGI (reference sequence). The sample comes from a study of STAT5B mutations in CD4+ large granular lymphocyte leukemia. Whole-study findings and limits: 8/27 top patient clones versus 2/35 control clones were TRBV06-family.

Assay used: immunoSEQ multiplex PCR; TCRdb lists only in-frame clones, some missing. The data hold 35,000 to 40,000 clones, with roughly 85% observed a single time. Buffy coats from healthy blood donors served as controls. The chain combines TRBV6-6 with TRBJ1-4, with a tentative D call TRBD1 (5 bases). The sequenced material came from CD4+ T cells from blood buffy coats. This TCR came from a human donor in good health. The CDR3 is CATWAEGRNEKLFF. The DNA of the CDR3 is TGTGCCACCTGGGCAGAGGGGCGAAATGAAAAACTGTTTTTT.